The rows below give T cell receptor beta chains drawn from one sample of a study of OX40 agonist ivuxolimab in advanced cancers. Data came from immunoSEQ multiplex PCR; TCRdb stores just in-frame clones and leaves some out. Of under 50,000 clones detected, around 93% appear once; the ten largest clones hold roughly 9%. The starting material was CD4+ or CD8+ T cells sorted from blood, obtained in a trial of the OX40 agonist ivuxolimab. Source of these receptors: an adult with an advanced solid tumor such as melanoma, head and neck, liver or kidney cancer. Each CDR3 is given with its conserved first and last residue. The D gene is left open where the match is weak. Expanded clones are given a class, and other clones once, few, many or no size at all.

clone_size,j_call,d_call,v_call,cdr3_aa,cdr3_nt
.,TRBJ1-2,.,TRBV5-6,CASSLAVGFGYTF,TGTGCCAGCAGCTTGGCCGTGGGGTTTGGCTACACCTTC
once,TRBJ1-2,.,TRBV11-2,CASSTGTGYYGYTF,TGTGCCAGCAGCACCGGTACAGGTTACTATGGCTACACCTTC
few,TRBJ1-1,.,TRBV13,CASSLTVNTEAFF,TGTGCCAGCAGCTTGACAGTGAACACTGAAGCTTTCTTT
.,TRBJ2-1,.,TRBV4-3,CASSQELTSYNEQFF,TGCGCCAGCAGCCAAGAGCTAACCTCCTACAATGAGCAGTTCTTC
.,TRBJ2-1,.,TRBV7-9,CASSSEWDEQFF,TGTGCCAGCAGCTCCGAGTGGGATGAGCAGTTCTTC
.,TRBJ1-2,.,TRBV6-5,CASSYGGESGGYTF,TGTGCCAGCAGTTACGGGGGGGAGAGTGGAGGCTACACCTTC
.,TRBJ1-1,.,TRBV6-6,CAAGAEAFF,TGTGCCGCGGGGGCTGAAGCTTTCTTT
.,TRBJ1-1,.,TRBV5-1,CASSPWAENTEAFF,TGCGCCAGCAGCCCGTGGGCGGAGAACACTGAAGCTTTCTTT
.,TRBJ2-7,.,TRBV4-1,CASSQGGGGAGGEQYF,TGCGCCAGCAGCCAAGGGGGAGGGGGCGCAGGTGGCGAGCAGTACTTC
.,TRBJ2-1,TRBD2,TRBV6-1,CASAGEGNEQFF,TGTGCCAGCGCGGGAGAAGGCAATGAGCAGTTCTTC
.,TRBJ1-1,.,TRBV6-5,CASRANRYTEAFF,TGTGCCAGCAGGGCCAACAGGTACACTGAAGCTTTCTTT
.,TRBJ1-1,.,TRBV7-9,CASSLAQGSGTEAFF,TGTGCCAGCAGCTTAGCGCAGGGGTCGGGCACTGAAGCTTTCTTT
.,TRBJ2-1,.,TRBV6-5,CASSYSKTDYRNEQFF,TGTGCCAGCAGTTACTCGAAAACAGATTACCGGAATGAGCAGTTCTTC
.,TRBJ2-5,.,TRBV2,CASYQMLETQYF,TGTGCCAGCTATCAAATGTTGGAGACCCAGTACTTC
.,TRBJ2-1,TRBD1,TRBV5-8,CASSPGTGAWEQFF,TGTGCCAGCAGCCCCGGGACAGGGGCATGGGAGCAGTTCTTC
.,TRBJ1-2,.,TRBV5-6,CASSLAGGAGYTF,TGTGCCAGCAGCTTGGCCGGAGGGGCTGGCTACACCTTC
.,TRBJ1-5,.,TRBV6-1,CASSELTDSNQPQHF,TGTGCCAGCAGTGAACTGACGGATAGCAATCAGCCCCAGCATTTT
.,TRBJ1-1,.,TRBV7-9,CASSPGGNTEAFF,TGTGCCAGCAGCCCCGGGGGGAACACTGAAGCTTTCTTT
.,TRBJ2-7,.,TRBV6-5,CASGWRAREQYF,TGTGCCAGCGGATGGAGGGCGCGCGAGCAGTACTTC
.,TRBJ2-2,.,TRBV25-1,CASSAPGRDVELFF,TGTGCCAGCAGTGCCCCGGGGCGAGACGTGGAGCTGTTTTTT
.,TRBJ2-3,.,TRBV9,CASSVGAKVDTQYF,TGTGCCAGCAGCGTGGGAGCGAAAGTTGATACGCAGTATTTT
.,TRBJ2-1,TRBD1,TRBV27,CASSFTGAYNEQFF,TGTGCCAGCAGTTTTACAGGGGCCTACAATGAGCAGTTCTTC
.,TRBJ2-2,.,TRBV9,CASSGSNTGELFF,TGTGCCAGCAGCGGGTCGAACACCGGGGAGCTGTTTTTT
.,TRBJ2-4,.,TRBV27,CASSFGGLAKNIQYF,TGTGCCAGCAGTTTTGGCGGCCTAGCCAAAAACATTCAGTACTTC
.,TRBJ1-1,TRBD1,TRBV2,CASTPGQGTTEAFF,TGTGCCAGCACCCCGGGACAGGGGACCACTGAAGCTTTCTTT
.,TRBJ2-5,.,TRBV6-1,CASSLVAVQETQYF,TGTGCCAGCAGTCTCGTAGCGGTTCAAGAGACCCAGTACTTC
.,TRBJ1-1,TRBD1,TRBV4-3,CASSQGTGVNTEAFF,TGCGCCAGCAGCCAAGGAACAGGGGTTAACACTGAAGCTTTCTTT
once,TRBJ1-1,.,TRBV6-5,CASNRGDTEAFF,TGTGCCAGCAACCGGGGGGACACTGAAGCTTTCTTT
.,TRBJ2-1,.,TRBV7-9,CASSLIMHEQFF,TGTGCCAGCAGCTTAATAATGCATGAGCAGTTCTTC
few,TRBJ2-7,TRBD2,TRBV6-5,CASSKGLAPYEQYF,TGTGCCAGCTCAAAGGGACTAGCGCCCTACGAGCAGTACTTC
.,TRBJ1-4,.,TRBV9,CASSVTADNEKLFF,TGTGCCAGCAGCGTAACAGCTGATAATGAAAAACTGTTTTTT
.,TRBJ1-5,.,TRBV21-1,CASSTETRADQPQHF,TGTGCCAGCAGCACTGAAACCAGGGCTGATCAGCCCCAGCATTTT
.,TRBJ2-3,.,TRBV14,CASSQASPGDILTDTQYF,TGTGCCAGCAGCCAAGCTAGTCCGGGGGACATCCTCACAGATACGCAGTATTTT
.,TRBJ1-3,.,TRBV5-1,CASSPGSPGNTIYF,TGCGCCAGCAGCCCGGGGAGCCCCGGAAACACCATATATTTT
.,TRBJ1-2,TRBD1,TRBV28,CASSLCIEPGGLCGYTF,TGTGCCAGCAGTTTATGCATCGAACCAGGGGGCTTGTGTGGCTACACCTTC
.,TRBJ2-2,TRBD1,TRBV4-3,CASSHGTGDTGELFF,TGCGCCAGCAGCCACGGGACAGGGGACACCGGGGAGCTGTTTTTT
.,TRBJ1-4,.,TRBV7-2,CASSPTGGGAGEKLFF,TGTGCCAGCAGCCCCACGGGGGGAGGGGCAGGAGAAAAACTGTTTTTT
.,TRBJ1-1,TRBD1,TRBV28,CASRMGIQGDFF,TGTGCCAGCAGGATGGGGATCCAGGGGGATTTCTTT
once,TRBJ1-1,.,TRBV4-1,CASSTSLPGDEAFF,TGCGCCAGCAGCACCTCTCTCCCAGGGGATGAAGCTTTCTTT
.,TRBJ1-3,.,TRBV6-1,CASSKGRYSGNTIYF,TGTGCCAGCAGCAAGGGCCGATACTCTGGAAACACCATATATTTT
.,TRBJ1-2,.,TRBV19,CASSYYNYGYTF,TGTGCCAGTAGTTACTATAACTATGGCTACACCTTC
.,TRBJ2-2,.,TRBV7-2,CASSLVGERGELFF,TGTGCCAGCAGCTTAGTGGGGGAGAGGGGGGAGCTGTTTTTT
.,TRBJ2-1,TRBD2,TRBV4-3,CASSLSSLAESPYNEQFF,TGCGCCAGCAGCCTTAGCTCACTAGCGGAGAGCCCCTACAATGAGCAGTTCTTC
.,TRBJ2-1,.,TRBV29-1,CSALTSSSYNEQFF,TGCAGCGCTCTGACTAGTAGCTCCTACAATGAGCAGTTCTTC
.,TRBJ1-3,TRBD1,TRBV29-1,CSVEVGQGAEGNTIYF,TGCAGCGTTGAAGTTGGACAGGGGGCGGAAGGAAACACCATATATTTT
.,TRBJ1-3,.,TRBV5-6,CASSLVQSGMSGNTIYF,TGTGCCAGCAGCTTGGTTCAGTCGGGGATGTCTGGAAACACCATATATTTT
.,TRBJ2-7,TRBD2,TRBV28,CASSPRGGTPEQYF,TGTGCCAGCAGTCCTCGGGGGGGGACCCCTGAGCAGTACTTC
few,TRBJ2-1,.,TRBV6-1,CASSEGTGDEQFF,TGTGCCAGCAGTGAAGGTACGGGAGATGAGCAGTTCTTC
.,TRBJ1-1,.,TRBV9,CASSVSLGTEAFF,TGTGCCAGCAGCGTCAGTCTGGGAACTGAAGCTTTCTTT
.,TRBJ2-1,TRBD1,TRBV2,CASRGRTGDFYNEQFF,TGTGCCAGCAGAGGGAGAACAGGGGATTTCTACAATGAGCAGTTCTTC
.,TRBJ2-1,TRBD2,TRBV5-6,CASSQLRLAGSSYNEQFF,TGTGCCAGCAGTCAACTCCGACTAGCGGGAAGTTCCTACAATGAGCAGTTCTTC
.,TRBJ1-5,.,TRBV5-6,CASSLGGNRPQHF,TGTGCCAGCAGCTTAGGGGGGAATCGGCCCCAGCATTTT
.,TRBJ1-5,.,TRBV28,CASSLVAGPQPQHF,TGTGCCAGCAGTTTAGTGGCAGGGCCTCAGCCCCAGCATTTT
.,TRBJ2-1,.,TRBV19,CASSIFAGDEQFF,TGTGCCAGTAGTATATTTGCCGGGGATGAGCAGTTCTTC
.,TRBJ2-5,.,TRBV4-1,CASSQDDGGRLKTQYF,TGCGCCAGCAGCCAAGATGATGGGGGGAGATTGAAGACCCAGTACTTC
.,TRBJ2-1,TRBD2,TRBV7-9,CASSLPSGRAGNEQFF,TGTGCCAGCAGCTTACCTAGCGGGAGGGCGGGGAATGAGCAGTTCTTC